A selection of T cell receptor beta chains follows, all from one sample in a study of OX40 agonist ivuxolimab in advanced cancers. The assay was immunoSEQ multiplex PCR, and TCRdb's table has in-frame clones only and misses some. The data hold tens of thousands of clones, with over 75% observed a single time. The sequencing here drew on CD4+ or CD8+ T cells sorted from blood, taken in a trial of the OX40 agonist ivuxolimab. The receptor set was obtained from an adult with an advanced solid tumor such as melanoma, head and neck, liver or kidney cancer. The CDR3 runs from the conserved cysteine through the conserved F or W. D genes are given only for firm matches. Rows give clone size only sometimes, using once, few, many, or a class for an expanded clone.

v_call	d_call	j_call	clone_size	cdr3_aa	cdr3_nt
TRBV10-1	NA	TRBJ1-2	NA	CASTMGGWGDYGYTF	TGCGCCAGCACTATGGGGGGCTGGGGAGACTATGGCTACACCTTC
TRBV13	NA	TRBJ1-2	NA	CASSFVQDQANYGYTF	TGTGCCAGCAGCTTCGTACAGGACCAAGCTAACTATGGCTACACCTTC
TRBV7-6	NA	TRBJ1-3	NA	CASSPLFPGPSGNTIYF	TGTGCCAGCAGCCCGCTTTTCCCAGGGCCCTCTGGAAACACCATATATTTT
TRBV5-6	NA	TRBJ1-1	NA	CASSPYRGIADPNTEAFF	TGTGCCAGCAGCCCTTATCGGGGAATCGCCGATCCGAACACTGAAGCTTTCTTT
TRBV4-2	NA	TRBJ2-7	NA	CASSAGTMGEQYF	TGTGCCAGCAGCGCAGGAACCATGGGGGAGCAGTACTTC
TRBV28	TRBD1	TRBJ1-5	NA	CASSTLTGSNQPQHF	TGTGCCAGCAGTACCTTGACAGGGAGCAATCAGCCCCAGCATTTT
TRBV4-3	NA	TRBJ2-4	NA	CASSQDGGTKNIQYF	TGCGCCAGCAGCCAAGATGGGGGGACAAAAAACATTCAGTACTTC
TRBV7-6	NA	TRBJ2-2	NA	CASSLEVDTGELFF	TGTGCCAGCAGCTTAGAGGTAGACACCGGGGAGCTGTTTTTT
TRBV19	TRBD2	TRBJ2-1	NA	CASSQGLAYYNEQFF	TGTGCCAGTAGCCAGGGACTAGCGTACTACAATGAGCAGTTCTTC
TRBV29-1	TRBD2	TRBJ2-3	NA	CSAWTSGGESSDTQYF	TGCAGCGCCTGGACTAGCGGGGGGGAAAGCTCAGATACGCAGTATTTT
TRBV19	TRBD1	TRBJ2-1	NA	CASSPGQGFIQYNEQFF	TGTGCCAGTAGCCCGGGACAGGGGTTTATACAGTACAATGAGCAGTTCTTC
TRBV9	TRBD2	TRBJ2-3	NA	CASSGGLAADTQYF	TGTGCCAGCAGCGGGGGACTAGCTGCAGATACGCAGTATTTT
TRBV5-1	NA	TRBJ2-1	NA	CASSLWGGNEQFF	TGCGCCAGCAGCTTGTGGGGTGGCAATGAGCAGTTCTTC
TRBV5-1	NA	TRBJ1-4	NA	CASSTRRATNEKLFF	TGCGCCAGCAGCACCAGACGTGCAACTAATGAAAAACTGTTTTTT
TRBV28	TRBD1	TRBJ2-7	NA	CASSSRGLDYEQYF	TGTGCCAGCAGTTCCAGGGGGTTAGACTACGAGCAGTACTTC
TRBV6-1	NA	TRBJ2-7	NA	CASSEAGQTWGYYEQYF	TGTGCCAGCAGTGAGGCGGGACAAACCTGGGGATACTACGAGCAGTACTTC
TRBV19	NA	TRBJ1-1	NA	CASTTFIDSFLDAFF	TGTGCCAGTACCACATTTATTGACAGCTTCCTTGACGCTTTCTTT
TRBV7-9	NA	TRBJ2-7	NA	CASSGEGRYSYEQYF	TGTGCCAGCAGCGGGGAAGGACGGTACTCCTACGAGCAGTACTTC
TRBV7-8	NA	TRBJ2-7	NA	CASSLASAYEQYF	TGTGCCAGCAGCTTAGCTAGCGCCTACGAGCAGTACTTC
TRBV15	NA	TRBJ2-5	NA	CATSRDGLVLTQYF	TGTGCCACCAGCAGAGATGGGCTAGTTTTGACCCAGTACTTC
TRBV5-5	TRBD2	TRBJ2-1	NA	CASSFATSGVGEQFF	TGTGCCAGCAGCTTTGCGACTAGCGGAGTGGGGGAGCAGTTCTTC
TRBV13	TRBD2	TRBJ2-7	NA	CASSLKTSGPTYEQYF	TGTGCCAGCAGCTTAAAAACTAGCGGACCGACCTACGAGCAGTACTTC
TRBV5-1	NA	TRBJ1-2	NA	CASSFGANYGYTF	TGCGCCAGCAGCTTCGGGGCTAACTATGGCTACACCTTC
TRBV19	TRBD2	TRBJ2-1	NA	CASSLAGLHNEQFF	TGTGCCAGTAGCCTAGCGGGCTTACACAATGAGCAGTTCTTC
TRBV27	NA	TRBJ2-7	NA	CASSPSSHEQYF	TGTGCCAGCAGCCCTTCTTCCCACGAGCAGTACTTC
TRBV28	TRBD1	TRBJ1-5	NA	CASNGQGGNQPQHF	TGTGCCAGCAATGGACAGGGGGGCAATCAGCCCCAGCATTTT
TRBV6-6	TRBD1	TRBJ2-7	NA	CASSQNGDRGYEQYF	TGTGCCAGCAGCCAGAACGGGGACAGGGGTTACGAGCAGTACTTC
TRBV28	TRBD2	TRBJ2-7	NA	CASSSYPGTTVHEQYF	TGTGCCAGCAGTTCCTACCCCGGGACTACCGTCCACGAGCAGTACTTC
TRBV27	TRBD2	TRBJ2-3	NA	CASSPLLMTSGRNRTQYF	TGTGCCAGCAGTCCCCTATTAATGACTAGCGGGAGAAATCGGACGCAGTATTTT
TRBV5-6	TRBD2	TRBJ2-7	NA	CASSPIAGPAYEQYF	TGTGCCAGCAGCCCTATAGCGGGACCGGCCTACGAGCAGTACTTC
TRBV2	NA	TRBJ1-1	once	CASSPGTEEAFF	TGTGCCAGCAGTCCCGGGACGGAGGAAGCTTTCTTT
TRBV21-1	NA	TRBJ2-7	once	CASLRTDPSSYEQYF	TGTGCCAGCCTAAGGACAGACCCAAGCTCCTACGAGCAGTACTTC
TRBV2	TRBD2	TRBJ2-1	NA	CASSEIGSGSQNEQFF	TGTGCCAGCAGTGAAATCGGTAGCGGGAGTCAGAATGAGCAGTTCTTC
TRBV6-6	NA	TRBJ1-1	NA	CASKYGTAEAFF	TGTGCCAGCAAATATGGGACGGCCGAAGCTTTCTTT
TRBV10-3	NA	TRBJ2-6	NA	CAISEPNQGSGANVLTF	TGTGCCATCAGTGAGCCCAATCAGGGCTCTGGGGCCAACGTCCTGACTTTC
TRBV27	NA	TRBJ2-3	NA	CASSFSSGYSTDTQYF	TGTGCCAGCAGTTTCTCATCAGGGTATAGCACAGATACGCAGTATTTT
TRBV5-4	TRBD1	TRBJ2-7	NA	CASSLAGQGYYEQYF	TGTGCCAGCAGCTTGGCGGGACAGGGCTATTACGAGCAGTACTTC
TRBV19	TRBD1	TRBJ2-2	NA	CASSIVHQGAAPGELFF	TGTGCCAGTAGTATAGTCCATCAGGGGGCGGCTCCCGGGGAGCTGTTTTTT
TRBV9	NA	TRBJ1-1	NA	CASSVDGSGTEAFF	TGTGCCAGCAGCGTAGATGGGAGCGGCACTGAAGCTTTCTTT